This T cell receptor beta chain is from a study of blood T cell repertoires in COVID-19. Study-wide background: Whether acute or convalescent, the COVID-19 samples came from the United States, Italy and Spain. Sample material is recorded as cDNA or gDNA derived from T cells, B-cell-depleted T cells, or PBMCs.

Adults between roughly 18 and 95 years of age took part from 20 to 25 US areas. Cohort assignment relied on participant-reported clinical history. The germline V and J ends were trimmed by 2 bases and 0 bases, with 17 bases remaining between them. The length of the CDR3 is 18 residues. Germline V gene sequence: CDR1 SEHNR, CDR2 FQNEAQ (reference sequence). Produced via immunoSEQ multiplex PCR; TCRdb's table is partial and in-frame only. The data show under 200,000 clones, with roughly 82% seen just once and more than 4.5% held by the top ten. This receptor was identified in a woman between 55 and 75 years old with acute COVID-19. Sequencing used PBMCs or T cells enriched from blood (not recorded which). The J gene is TRBJ2-1, the V gene TRBV7-9; no definite D call. This chain's CDR3 is CASSLIDWFSGSYNEQFF. The CDR3 DNA reads as TGTGCCAGCAGCTTAATTGATTGGTTTTCGGGCTCCTACAATGAGCAGTTCTTC.